A single sample is the source of the 24 T cell receptor beta chains below, sequenced in a study of OX40 agonist ivuxolimab in advanced cancers. Here immunoSEQ multiplex PCR was the method, and the copy in TCRdb shows in-frame clones only, minus some. The data hold 35,000 to 45,000 clones, with roughly four fifths observed a single time. The sequencing here drew on CD4+ or CD8+ T cells sorted from blood, taken in a trial of the OX40 agonist ivuxolimab. These receptors all stem from an adult with an advanced solid tumor such as melanoma, head and neck, liver or kidney cancer.

This clone has just a few counts. The chain has TRBV7-6 and TRBJ1-1; D unclear. The CDR3 totals 14 residues. With 3 bases removed from V and 1 base from J, the gap between germline ends came to 9 bases. Germline V lookup: CDR1 SGHVS, CDR2 FNYEAQ. Here the CDR3 reads CASSLRYGNTEAFF. The CDR3 coding sequence is TGTGCCAGCAGCTTGCGGTACGGGAACACTGAAGCTTTCTTT.

The chain carries TRBV7-2 and TRBJ2-7, with D perhaps matching TRBD2 (5 bases). The CDR3 loop spans 15 amino acids. Germline V CDR1 and CDR2: SGHTA, FQGNSA. V lost 0 bases to trimming and J lost 0 bases, with 9 bases between them. The CDR3 nucleotides read TGTGCCAGCAGCTTAGCCCACCGGGGCTCCTACGAGCAGTACTTC. The encoded protein is CASSLAHRGSYEQYF.

The table lists this clone with a few counts. The chain employs TRBV6-6 and TRBJ2-2; D remains unclear. CDR1 is MNHNY, CDR2 SVGAGI, per germline (reference sequence). The CDR3 extends over 14 amino acids. Trimming pared 3 bases from V and 5 bases from J, leaving 10 bases between. This CDR3 is CASSYLSETGELFF. The DNA for the CDR3 is TGTGCCAGCAGTTATCTTTCCGAAACCGGGGAGCTGTTTTTT.

The CDR3 bases are TGCAGCGTCGGACTAGCGGGAGCTTACGAGCAGTACTTC. Protein sequence: CSVGLAGAYEQYF. The chain joins TRBV29-1 to TRBJ2-7; TRBD2 matches 13 bases. The ends lost 6 bases at V and 4 bases at J; junction bases unmatched: 3. The CDR3 is 13 residues long. Germline assignment: CDR1 SQVTM and CDR2 ANQGSEA.

The sample holds a few counts of this clone. The CDR3 reads CASSSGYGGSETQYF. CDR3 DNA sequence: TGTGCCAGCAGCTCCGGATACGGCGGGTCGGAGACCCAGTACTTC. The rearrangement links TRBV7-7 to TRBJ2-5; possible D gene TRBD2, 5 bases. The CDR3 length is 15 residues. Per the germline V gene, CDR1 is SSHAT and CDR2 is FNYEAQ (reference sequence). Trimming took 4 bases from V and 5 from J, leaving 17 bases between them. The entire variable domain, with the rest obtained from reference TRBV7-7 and TRBJ2-5, is as follows: GAGVSQSPRYKVTKRGQDVTLRCDPISSHATLYWYQQALGQGPEFLTYFNYEAQPDKSGLPSDRFSAERPEGSISTLTIQRTEQRDSAMYRCASSSGYGGSETQYFGPGTRLLVL.

The rearrangement uses TRBV19 and TRBJ1-1; 12 bases agree with TRBD1. This CDR3 is 16 amino acids long. The germline V gene encodes CDR1 LNHDA and CDR2 SQIVND (reference sequence). J was trimmed by 5 bases and V by 6 bases; bases with no gene match: 10. The CDR3 protein is CASRPEGDRGHTEAFF. CDR3 bases: TGTGCCAGTAGACCAGAGGGGGACAGGGGGCATACTGAAGCTTTCTTT.

This chain links TRBV19 with TRBJ2-2; perhaps TRBD1 as D (6 bases). V was shortened by 1 base and J by 5 bases, with 11 bases between the two germline ends. CDR3 length: 15 amino acids. Looked up from germline, CDR1 is LNHDA and CDR2 is SQIVND (reference sequence). CDR3 nucleotide sequence: TGTGCCAGTAGTATAGGGACAGTCGGGACCGGGGAGCTGTTTTTT. Amino acids: CASSIGTVGTGELFF.

The chain uses TRBV27 and TRBJ1-1; TRBD1 might be the D (6 bases). Trimming removed 5 bases at V and 5 bases at J, with 21 bases between. CDR1 is MNHEY, CDR2 SMNVEV, per germline (reference sequence). This CDR3 is built from 16 residues. This CDR3 reads CASSPLQGRGTTEAFF. The CDR3 DNA reads TGTGCCAGCAGTCCGCTACAGGGAAGAGGTACGACTGAAGCTTTCTTT.

This rearrangement joins TRBV19 to TRBJ1-1; TRBD1 aligns across 9 bases. The CDR3 totals 15 residues. The junction had 7 bases not matched to a gene; V was cut back by 5 bases and J by 3 bases. The germline V gene has CDR1 LNHDA and CDR2 SQIVND (reference sequence). Here the CDR3 reads CASSPRTGEYTEAFF. The CDR3, as DNA: TGTGCCAGTAGTCCGCGGACAGGGGAATACACTGAAGCTTTCTTT.

J is TRBJ1-2 and V is TRBV18, with 9 bases lining up with TRBD1. CDR3 size: 14 residues. J lost 5 bases, V lost 4 bases, and 5 bases had no gene match. Germline V gives CDR1 KGHSH, CDR2 LQKENI. The CDR3 DNA reads TGTGCCAGCTCACGACGGGACAGGGAATATGGCTACACCTTC. Its protein product is CASSRRDREYGYTF.

Comments on this clone: Compared with germline, one end of the junction differs, possibly owing to a read error. The chain employs TRBV7-7 and TRBJ2-5, with D perhaps TRBD2 (6 bases). This CDR3 region has 13 residues. CDR1 and CDR2 from the germline V gene are SSHAT and FNYEAQ (reference sequence). The CDR3 is CASSQLAQETQYF. The CDR3, as DNA: TGTGCTAGCAGCCAACTAGCCCAAGAGACCCAGTACTTC.

V gene TRBV19 combines with J gene TRBJ2-2, with D possibly matching TRBD2 (6 bases). This CDR3 is built from 13 residues. Trimming took off 11 bases at V and 5 bases at J, with 15 bases between the two ends. Germline assignment: CDR1 LNHDA and CDR2 SQIVND (reference sequence). The CDR3, as DNA: TGTGCCGGCGGGGCTATCCAGACCGGGGAGCTGTTTTTT. This sequence encodes CAGGAIQTGELFF.

This rearrangement joins TRBV6-5 to TRBJ1-1; no definite D call. Germline lookup yields CDR1 MNHEY and CDR2 SVGAGI. The CDR3 spans 14 residues. V dropped 7 bases and J dropped 6 bases, with 18 bases sitting between them. CDR3 sequence (DNA): TGTGCCAGCATTAGTGGCTTAGGTTTCCCTGAAGCTTTCTTT. It specifies CASISGLGFPEAFF.

The chain has TRBV19 and TRBJ2-7; 12 bases map to TRBD1. The CDR3 contains 14 residues. V shed 1 base and J 10 bases; nucleotides not matched to a gene: 5. Germline V gene data show CDR1 as LNHDA and CDR2 as SQIVND (reference sequence). The CDR3 is CASSIGRDRGQQYF. The CDR3 region has the DNA TGTGCCAGTAGTATAGGAAGGGACAGGGGGCAACAGTACTTC.

The V gene is TRBV5-8, the J gene TRBJ2-1; 9 bases line up with TRBD1. V was clipped by 0 bases and J by 0 bases; unmatched bases: 13. The germline V gene encodes CDR1 SGHTS and CDR2 YDEGEE. This CDR3 region has 20 residues. The CDR3 is CASSLVVPGQGKGSYNEQFF. CDR3 nucleotide sequence: TGTGCCAGCAGCTTGGTCGTACCGGGACAGGGTAAAGGCTCCTACAATGAGCAGTTCTTC.

The chain links TRBV30 to TRBJ1-1; a possible D gene is TRBD1 (5 bases). The CDR3 totals 13 residues. Germline-derived CDR1 and CDR2 are GTSNPN and SVGIG (reference sequence). CDR3 in amino acids: CSVSRGMNTEAFF. In nucleotides, the CDR3 is TGTTCCGTGAGTCGGGGGATGAACACTGAAGCTTTCTTT.

V gene TRBV4-3 combines with J gene TRBJ2-1, with 12 bases matching TRBD2. V lost 3 bases, J lost 8 bases, and 5 bases stayed unmatched. Germline CDR1 reads LGHNA; CDR2 reads YSLEER. The CDR3 sequence is 15 residues long. The CDR3 DNA reads as TGCGCCAGCAGCCACGGGACTAGCGGGTACGATGAGCAGTTCTTC. Translating gives CASSHGTSGYDEQFF.

The rearrangement links TRBV10-3 to TRBJ1-6; TRBD1 agrees at 7 bases. There are 17 residues in the CDR3. The V segment lost 0 bases and the J segment 11 bases; nucleotides outside the gene matches: 13. From germline, CDR1 is ENHRY and CDR2 SYGVKD. In nucleotides, the CDR3 is TGTGCCATCAGTGAGTCAGGGGGCCAGTGGGTTGATGCACCCCTCCACTTT. Amino acid sequence: CAISESGGQWVDAPLHF.

The CDR3: CASRETGGPETQYF. CDR3 sequence (DNA): TGTGCCAGCAGGGAGACAGGGGGCCCGGAGACCCAGTACTTC. V and J are TRBV6-6 and TRBJ2-5; TRBD1 matches at 10 bases. Germline V gives CDR1 MNHNY, CDR2 SVGAGI (reference sequence). Trimming took 6 bases from V and 5 from J; bases not matched to a gene: 6. The CDR3 extends over 14 amino acids.

The chain employs TRBV2 and TRBJ2-1; D unresolved. Germline V gene lookup returns CDR1 SNHLY and CDR2 FYNNEI. The V gene lost 8 bases and the J gene lost 8 bases, with 10 bases spanning the gap. This CDR3 spans 11 amino acids. CDR3 residues: CASYFVDEQFF. DNA for the CDR3: TGTGCCAGCTACTTCGTCGATGAGCAGTTCTTC.

The rearrangement uses TRBV6-6 and TRBJ1-3; D gene ambiguous. The germline V gene has CDR1 MNHNY and CDR2 SVGAGI (reference sequence). Trimming shortened V by 5 bases and J by 1 base, and 15 bases separated the two germline ends. This CDR3 is built from 16 residues. This chain's CDR3 is CASSPSPAGSGNTIYF. The CDR3 bases are TGTGCCAGCAGTCCCTCCCCCGCTGGGTCTGGAAACACCATATATTTT.

Here the CDR3 DNA reads TGTGCCAGCAGCTTAGCCGGGGAGATAGGAGAGACCCAGTACTTC. This sequence encodes CASSLAGEIGETQYF. The J gene is TRBJ2-5, the V gene TRBV7-6; D is possibly TRBD2 (5 bases). The CDR3 spans 15 residues. Germline V gene sequence: CDR1 SGHVS, CDR2 FNYEAQ. V lost 0 bases and J lost 4, with 12 bases in between.

This clone was observed a few times. The chain has TRBV2 and TRBJ1-4; no reliable D call. V was clipped by 4 bases and J by 0 bases, with 9 bases between them. The V gene's germline CDR1 is SNHLY and CDR2 FYNNEI. This CDR3 is built from 15 residues. Here the CDR3 reads CASSATGATNEKLFF. The CDR3 DNA follows: TGTGCCAGCAGTGCCACCGGGGCAACTAATGAAAAACTGTTTTTT.

The chain recombines TRBV7-9 with TRBJ1-1; D call uncertain. There are 13 residues in the CDR3. V was trimmed by 1 base and J by 1 base, leaving 4 bases between them. Germline CDR1 and CDR2: SEHNR and FQNEAQ (reference sequence). The CDR3 spells CASSLGSNTEAFF. The CDR3 nucleotides are TGTGCCAGCAGCTTAGGGTCGAACACTGAAGCTTTCTTT. The variable domain in full, completed from reference TRBV7-9 and TRBJ1-1, reads DTGVSQNPRHKITKRGQNVTFRCDPISEHNRLYWYRQTLGQGPEFLTYFQNEAQLEKSRLLSDRFSAERPKGSFSTLEIQRTEQGDSAMYLCASSLGSNTEAFFGQGTRLTVV.